The entry below describes one TCR beta chain. Its recognized antigen is unknown. No much larger clone exists at a distance of one base, and base qualities are not known. These data come from a study of T-cell memory formation after mild COVID-19 (dated by TCRdb to the early 2020s). Study-wide context: Most TCR sequence clusters were specific to one of the two donors. In two donors, T-cell clones that expanded and contracted after mild COVID-19 were followed by sequencing TCRalpha and TCRbeta repertoires longitudinally. Two young, previously healthy adult volunteers, one female and one male, were included in the cohort. General study outcomes and caveats: Clones that contracted from day 15 to 85 showed balanced CD4/CD8 phenotypes, whereas a second wave of clones that expanded from day 15 to 37 leaned towards CD4+. SARS-CoV-2 specificity of the second-wave clones peaking on day 37 was not confirmed. Some responding clones were found in pre-infection memory, which suggests that pre-existing cross-reactive memory T cells took part in the SARS-CoV-2 response. Only a couple of mild cases were covered by the study, and larger cohorts that include severe cases with pre-infection samples were considered necessary. Contracting CD4+ clones turned up mainly in the CM and EM memory subsets, whereas EMRA was where CD8+ clones were enriched.

Ficoll-Paque density gradient centrifugation was the method used to isolate PBMCs. V is cut by 6 bases and J by 0 bases, and the space between the germline ends is 12 bases. Taken from the germline V gene (reference sequence), the CDR1 and CDR2 loops are DFQATT and SNEGSKA. The CDR3 runs 14 residues from the cysteine to the phenylalanine. Of the read, only the CDR3 DNA is kept; its 42 bases are in frame from base 1. The sequencer was an Illumina NovaSeq 6000. cDNA libraries for TCRalpha and TCRbeta were prepared by 5'RACE using constant-segment primers, with sample barcodes and unique molecular identifiers added. Trizol reagent was used to extract RNA from every sample. Library amplification was performed in two PCR steps, and a second sample barcode and Illumina TruSeq adapters were introduced in the second step. Sequencing of the libraries was done on an Illumina NovaSeq, producing 2 x 150 bp paired-end reads. As for the authors' bioinformatics: Reads were demultiplexed and collapsed into UMI-guided consensus sequences with migec v1.2.7. Using mixcr v2.1.11, the UMI consensuses were aligned to TRA and TRB V and J templates and assembled into clonotypes. A clonotype was counted as expanded or contracted only when both edgeR and NoisET called the clonotype significant, with the noise models trained on biological replicates. For edgeR calls, the cutoffs were a false discovery rate-adjusted p below 0.01 and a log2 fold-change threshold of 1. As an exploratory analysis of dynamics, max-normalized trajectories of the 1000 most abundant clonotypes were examined with PCA combined with hierarchical clustering. Separately sequenced CD4+ and CD8+ repertoires were used to assign the CD4 or CD8 phenotype of responding clones. TCRdb passed the public sequencing reads through fastp at Q25 and MiXCR, retaining productive beta sequences. Rows are unified per CDR3 protein, each entry keeping the most common DNA and genes. The V and J calls, along with clone size, are taken from TCRdb and not from the paper's own processing. The sample table lists approximately 300,000 distinct CDR3 sequences, about a sixth of them with a count of one. The ten largest clones represent about a fifth of the sample.

The sequence was collected from a man between 18 and 29 years old who had mild COVID-19 (a few samples of this study predate the infection). The sample titles of this study are shuffled in the database, so cell type and time point are left out; the donor was told from shared clones. Material for sequencing was PBMCs or a T cell subset sorted from them (not recorded which). The sequence joins TRBV20-1 to TRBJ1-5, with no confidently assigned D gene. The nucleotide sequence is TGCAGTGCGGTACGAGGATATAGCAATCAGCCCCAGCATTTT. It encodes CSAVRGYSNQPQHF.